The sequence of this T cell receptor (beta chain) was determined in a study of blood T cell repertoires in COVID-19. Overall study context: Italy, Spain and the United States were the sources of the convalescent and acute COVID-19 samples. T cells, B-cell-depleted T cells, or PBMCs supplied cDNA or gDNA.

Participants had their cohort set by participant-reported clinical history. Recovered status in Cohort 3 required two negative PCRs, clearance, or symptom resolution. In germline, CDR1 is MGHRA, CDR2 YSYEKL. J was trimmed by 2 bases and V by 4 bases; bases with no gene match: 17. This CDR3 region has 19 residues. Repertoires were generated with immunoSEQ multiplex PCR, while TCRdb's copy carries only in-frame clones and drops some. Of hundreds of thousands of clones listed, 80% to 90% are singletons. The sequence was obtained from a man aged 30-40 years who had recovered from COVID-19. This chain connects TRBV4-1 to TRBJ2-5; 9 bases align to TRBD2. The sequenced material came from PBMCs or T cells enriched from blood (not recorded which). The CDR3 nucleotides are TGCGCCAGCAGCCCCTGGGGGGCTCCTAGCGGGAACGGGCAAGAGACCCAGTACTTC. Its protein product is CASSPWGAPSGNGQETQYF.